The 8 T cell receptor beta chains in this list originate from one sample, sequenced in a study of cytomegalovirus exposure and HLA in healthy donors. The PCR ran on 60 Vbeta and 13 Jbeta primers. The protocol was immunoSEQ multiplex PCR, while the TCRdb copy is restricted to in-frame clones and leaves out a portion. Its table records some 48,000 clones. The source material was PBMCs. The receptors come from a man in his forties in good health and CMV-seropositive.

This chain links TRBV11-3 with TRBJ2-1, with 11 nucleotides matching TRBD1. The CDR3 contains 15 residues. Germline assignment: CDR1 SGHNT and CDR2 YENEEA. The ends lost 6 bases at V and 4 bases at J; junction bases unmatched: 5. The CDR3 DNA reads as TGTGCCAGCAGTTCGGACAGGGGGCGTTACAATGAGCAGTTCTTC. Translated: CASSSDRGRYNEQFF.

The chain has TRBV14 and TRBJ1-2; D is uncertain. Looked up from germline, CDR1 is SGHDN and CDR2 is FVKESK. The length of the CDR3 is 13 residues. Trimming took 0 bases from V and 4 from J, leaving 6 bases between them. CDR3 in amino acids: CASSQEQSYGYTF. The CDR3 DNA reads TGTGCCAGCAGCCAAGAACAGTCCTATGGCTACACCTTC.

The chain links TRBV2 to TRBJ1-5; D may be TRBD1 (5 bases). Trimming took 4 bases from V and 0 from J, leaving 13 bases between them. From germline, CDR1 is SNHLY and CDR2 FYNNEI. CDR3 length equals 16 residues. CDR3 sequence (DNA): TGTGCCAGCAGTGGGACGGACACCCCTAGCAATCAGCCCCAGCATTTT. It yields the protein CASSGTDTPSNQPQHF.

The chain carries TRBV28 and TRBJ2-5; TRBD2 agrees at 12 bases. CDR3 length equals 14 residues. V was clipped by 5 bases and J by 10 bases; unmatched bases: 8. Germline CDR1 reads MDHEN; CDR2 reads SYDVKM. The CDR3 DNA is TGTGCCAGCAGTGGGACGACTAGCGGGGGCAGCCAGTACTTC. It codes for CASSGTTSGGSQYF.

The J gene is TRBJ2-1, the V gene TRBV2; 7 nucleotides agree with TRBD2. Germline CDR1 SNHLY, CDR2 FYNNEI. The ends lost 8 bases at V and 4 bases at J; junction bases unmatched: 8. The CDR3 contains 14 residues. CDR3 bases: TGTGCCAGCCTGGCGGGAGTCCAATACAATGAGCAGTTCTTC. This codes for CASLAGVQYNEQFF. The full variable domain, with the rest looked up from reference TRBV2 and TRBJ2-1, is EPEVTQTPSHQVTQMGQEVILRCVPISNHLYFYWYRQILGQKVEFLVSFYNNEISEKSEIFDDQFSVERPDGSNFTLKIRSTKLEDSAMYFCASLAGVQYNEQFFGPGTRLTVL.

The J gene is TRBJ2-3, the V gene TRBV18; D is possibly TRBD2 (5 bases). The CDR3 runs to 15 residues. Trimming removed 4 bases from V and 2 bases from J, with 13 bases in between. Germline-derived CDR1 and CDR2 are KGHSH and LQKENI. In DNA, the CDR3 is TGTGCCAGCTCACGGTTGCGGGTCGACACAGATACGCAGTATTTT. Translation: CASSRLRVDTDTQYF.

J is TRBJ2-1 and V is TRBV5-4, with no clear D. The germline gives CDR1 SGHNT, CDR2 YYREEE (reference sequence). The V end lost 4 bases, the J end lost 7 bases, and 9 bases lay between the germline ends. The CDR3 contains 12 residues. This CDR3 reads CASSLDENEQFF. Here the CDR3 DNA reads TGTGCCAGCAGCCTGGACGAGAATGAGCAGTTCTTC.

V usage is TRBV6-5 and J usage is TRBJ2-7, with 9 bases fitting TRBD1. V lost 9 bases, J lost 4 bases, and 10 bases stayed unmatched. Germline loops: CDR1 MNHEY, CDR2 SVGAGI. The CDR3 spans 14 residues. CDR3 protein: CASSSGTGKYEQYF. The CDR3 DNA reads as TGTGCCAGTTCTTCCGGGACAGGGAAGTACGAGCAGTACTTC.